The clone carrying this T cell receptor beta chain was picked up one time. Germline V gene data show CDR1 as SGHTA and CDR2 as FQGTGA. V was clipped by 5 bases and J by 3 bases; unmatched bases: 4. CDR3 length: 15 residues. This sample stems from a study of cytomegalovirus exposure and HLA in healthy donors. Primers included in the PCR were 60 Vbeta and 13 Jbeta primers. Profiling relied on immunoSEQ multiplex PCR, and the TCRdb table lists in-frame clones only, not all of them. The table has about 83,000 clones, roughly 79% seen once. This sequence joins TRBV7-3 and TRBJ2-1, with TRBD1 matching over 10 bases. Sample: PBMCs. This clonotype was obtained from a woman aged 25-40 years in good health and CMV-seronegative. This chain's CDR3 is CASSRQGADYNEQFF. CDR3 sequence (DNA): TGTGCCAGCAGCCGACAGGGGGCCGACTACAATGAGCAGTTCTTC.